What follows are 27 T cell receptor beta chains derived from one specimen sequenced in a study of T cell responses to AZD1222 COVID-19 vaccine. TCRdb's table, derived via immunoSEQ multiplex PCR, lists solely in-frame clones and lacks some. This table has some 86,000 clones, roughly 86% appearing once. Material: peripheral blood, obtained 28 days after the second AZD1222 dose. These receptors originate from an adult who received the AZD1222 COVID-19 vaccine.

J is TRBJ2-1 and V is TRBV6-5; 7 bases align to TRBD1. V trimming: 5 bases; J trimming: 15 bases; junction bases outside the gene matches: 10. The germline V gene has CDR1 MNHEY and CDR2 SVGAGI. CDR3 length equals 12 residues. CDR3 residues: CASSRRQGALFF. Here the CDR3 DNA reads TGTGCCAGCAGTAGGAGACAGGGCGCTTTGTTCTTC.

The CDR3 loop reads CASSQARNEQFF. CDR3 DNA: TGCGCCAGCAGCCAAGCACGTAATGAGCAGTTCTTC. The genes are TRBV4-3 and TRBJ2-1, with unresolved D. The CDR3 totals 12 residues. V was cut by 1 base and J by 7 bases, with 5 bases left in between. CDR1 LGHNA and CDR2 YSLEER come from the germline V gene.

The chain uses TRBV7-9 and TRBJ1-1; TRBD1 is a possible D gene (6 bases). The CDR3 is 14 residues long. With 5 bases removed from V and 5 bases from J, the gap between germline ends came to 15 bases. Per germline, CDR1 SEHNR and CDR2 FQNEAQ (reference sequence). The CDR3 coding sequence is TGTGCCAGCAGCCTAGGGGCGGGGGCGACTGAAGCTTTCTTT. This translates into CASSLGAGATEAFF. Looking up the rest from reference TRBV7-9 and TRBJ1-1 gives the full variable domain: DTGVSQNPRHKITKRGQNVTFRCDPISEHNRLYWYRQTLGQGPEFLTYFQNEAQLEKSRLLSDRFSAERPKGSFSTLEIQRTEQGDSAMYLCASSLGAGATEAFFGQGTRLTVV.

The rearrangement uses TRBV29-1 and TRBJ2-2; TRBD1 aligns across 10 bases. Germline V gene data show CDR1 as SQVTM and CDR2 as ANQGSEA. This CDR3 has 13 amino acids. J was trimmed by 7 bases and V by 7 bases; bases with no gene match: 6. CDR3 bases: TGCAGCGCCAAGACAGGGGGCGGCGGGGAGCTGTTTTTT. Protein product: CSAKTGGGGELFF.

V and J are TRBV19 and TRBJ1-1; possible D gene TRBD1, 6 bases. The ends were cut back, 5 bases at V and 3 bases at J, with 22 bases in the middle. The CDR3 contains 17 residues. Germline V gene data show CDR1 as LNHDA and CDR2 as SQIVND (reference sequence). The CDR3 protein is CASSLRSPGVSDTEAFF. In DNA, the CDR3 is TGTGCCAGTAGTCTCCGAAGTCCAGGGGTCTCGGACACTGAAGCTTTCTTT.

This clone turned up a few times. The gene calls are TRBV2 and TRBJ1-2, with a weak D call TRBD1 (5 bases). The V and J ends lost 6 bases and 2 bases respectively, with 10 bases between them. Germline V lookup: CDR1 SNHLY, CDR2 FYNNEI. This CDR3 has 13 amino acids. The DNA of the CDR3 is TGTGCCAGCAGCTTAGGGGTGAACTATGGCTACACCTTC. Translating it yields CASSLGVNYGYTF.

This sequence joins TRBV28 and TRBJ2-2; D uncertain. Trimming removed 6 bases from V and 3 bases from J, with 20 bases in between. The germline gives CDR1 MDHEN, CDR2 SYDVKM. The CDR3 loop spans 17 amino acids. In DNA form, the CDR3 reads TGTGCCAGCAGACCTATCCGGTTCAGCAAGGACACCGGGGAGCTGTTTTTT. Its protein product is CASRPIRFSKDTGELFF. The whole variable domain, filled in from reference TRBV28 and TRBJ2-2, reads DVKVTQSSRYLVKRTGEKVFLECVQDMDHENMFWYRQDPGLGLRLIYFSYDVKMKEKGDIPEGYSVSREKKERFSLILESASTNQTSMYLCASRPIRFSKDTGELFFGEGSRLTVL.

The gene calls are TRBV18 and TRBJ1-5; D remains ambiguous. This CDR3 spans 17 amino acids. Looked up from germline, CDR1 is KGHSH and CDR2 is LQKENI. V dropped 3 bases and J dropped 0 bases, with 15 bases sitting between them. CDR3 bases: TGTGCCAGCTCACCGCAGTCCGTCCAGTATAGCAATCAGCCCCAGCATTTT. Translating gives CASSPQSVQYSNQPQHF. The variable domain in full, completed from reference TRBV18 and TRBJ1-5, reads NAGVMQNPRHLVRRRGQEARLRCSPMKGHSHVYWYRQLPEEGLKFMVYLQKENIIDESGMPKERFSAEFPKEGPSILRIQQVVRGDSAAYFCASSPQSVQYSNQPQHFGDGTRLSIL.

The chain uses TRBV11-2 and TRBJ1-4; D is unclear. The V end was cut by 2 bases, the J end by 0 bases, with 7 bases between. The length of the CDR3 is 15 residues. The germline CDR1 and CDR2 sequences are SGHAT and FQNNGV. CDR3 in amino acids: CASSLRVATNEKLFF. CDR3 nucleotide sequence: TGTGCCAGCAGCTTACGAGTTGCAACTAATGAAAAACTGTTTTTT.

The chain combines TRBV19 with TRBJ1-6; D is uncertain. The V gene's germline CDR1 is LNHDA and CDR2 SQIVND (reference sequence). The CDR3 length is 12 residues. The V end lost 8 bases, the J end lost 7 bases, and 9 bases lay between the germline ends. CDR3 in amino acids: CASGWENSPLHF. The CDR3 bases are TGTGCCAGTGGGTGGGAGAATTCACCCCTCCACTTT.

This clone was seen just once. The chain employs TRBV5-1 and TRBJ2-3, with D maybe TRBD1 (5 bases). Deletions cut 4 bases from V and 1 base from J, with 10 bases between. The CDR3 is made up of 14 amino acids. Germline V gene sequence: CDR1 SGHRS, CDR2 YFSETQ. The DNA for the CDR3 is TGCGCCAGCAGCCAGCAGACAGGCACAGATACGCAGTATTTT. This codes for CASSQQTGTDTQYF.

The chain has TRBV7-9 and TRBJ1-2, with a tentative D call TRBD1 (5 bases). Germline loops: CDR1 SEHNR, CDR2 FQNEAQ (reference sequence). The CDR3 covers 15 residues. V was pared by 5 bases and J by 8 bases, with 21 bases between. CDR3 sequence (DNA): TGTGCCAGCAGCGTCCCGGGACTCCTTTCTGACGGCTACACCTTC. It codes for CASSVPGLLSDGYTF.

The gene calls are TRBV4-2 and TRBJ2-2, with 11 bases fitting TRBD1. With V trimmed by 4 bases and J by 6 bases, 4 bases remained unmatched. The CDR3 has 15 amino acids. Germline values: CDR1 LGHNA, CDR2 YNFKEQ. The CDR3 region is CASSPGQGDAGELFF. CDR3 sequence (DNA): TGTGCCAGCAGCCCGGGACAGGGGGACGCCGGGGAGCTGTTTTTT.

The chain's CDR3 is CASSPGVSYNEQFF. CDR3 sequence (DNA): TGTGCCAGCTCACCAGGGGTATCCTACAATGAGCAGTTCTTC. The chain carries TRBV18 and TRBJ2-1; D not certain. CDR1 and CDR2 from the germline V gene are KGHSH and LQKENI. The ends were cut back, 2 bases at V and 1 base at J, with 6 bases in the middle. This CDR3 spans 14 amino acids.

The chain has TRBV3-1 (or the pseudogene TRBV3-2) and TRBJ1-2; the match to TRBD1 covers 9 bases. V lost 1 base, J lost 3 bases, and 18 bases stayed unmatched. The CDR3 is 20 amino acids. CDR1 LGHDT and CDR2 YNNKEL come from the germline V gene (reference sequence). CDR3: CASSQGPGRQQGALYYGYTF. The CDR3, as DNA: TGTGCCAGCAGCCAAGGTCCCGGACGGCAACAGGGGGCCCTTTACTATGGCTACACCTTC.

This chain links TRBV7-8 with TRBJ2-3, with 8 positions matching TRBD2. After removal of 1 base from V and 5 bases from J, the junction contained 11 bases not matched to a gene. The V gene's germline CDR1 is SGHVS and CDR2 FQNEAQ. The length of the CDR3 is 17 residues. This chain's CDR3 is CASSLELAGAGRDTQYF. CDR3 coding DNA: TGTGCCAGCAGCTTAGAGCTAGCGGGTGCGGGGAGAGATACGCAGTATTTT.

The table lists this clone with a count of one. The chain carries TRBV5-1 and TRBJ1-2; perhaps TRBD1 as D (6 bases). V shed 4 bases and J shed 4 bases, with 14 bases lying between them. Germline assignment: CDR1 SGHRS and CDR2 YFSETQ. The CDR3 has 14 residues. The CDR3 nucleotides read TGCGCCAGCAGCCCGGGGGCGGCCCTCTATGGCTACACCTTC. Residues: CASSPGAALYGYTF.

This clone was seen just once. The chain uses TRBV5-1 and TRBJ2-1; 9 positions match TRBD1. The germline gives CDR1 SGHRS, CDR2 YFSETQ. CDR3 length: 14 amino acids. V gave up 1 base and J gave up 10 bases; unmatched junction bases: 6. CDR3 loop: CASSLHTGGTEQFF. The CDR3 DNA is TGCGCCAGCAGCTTGCACACAGGGGGCACGGAGCAGTTCTTC.

The chain recombines TRBV5-4 with TRBJ2-3; 10 nucleotides agree with TRBD2. The CDR3 length is 15 residues. After removal of 2 bases from V and 5 bases from J, the junction contained 5 bases not matched to a gene. Germline V CDR1 and CDR2: SGHNT, YYREEE (reference sequence). CDR3: CASSFGAGGIDTQYF. The CDR3 region has the DNA TGTGCCAGCAGCTTTGGAGCGGGAGGGATAGATACGCAGTATTTT.

The V gene is TRBV4-3, the J gene TRBJ1-2, with D unresolved. The V and J ends lost 5 bases and 0 bases respectively, with 7 bases between them. Germline lookup yields CDR1 LGHNA and CDR2 YSLEER. This CDR3 is built from 13 residues. The CDR3 DNA follows: TGCGCCAGCAGCTTCACATCTAACTATGGCTACACCTTC. Translating it yields CASSFTSNYGYTF.

In DNA, the CDR3 is TGTGCCAGCAATCCTCGGGACACGAACACTGAAGCTTTCTTT. This codes for CASNPRDTNTEAFF. The V call is TRBV28, the J call TRBJ1-1; D perhaps matches TRBD1 (6 bases). The germline gives CDR1 MDHEN, CDR2 SYDVKM. This CDR3 is built from 14 residues. V was trimmed by 7 bases and J by 1 base, leaving 13 bases between them.

The chain has TRBV30 and TRBJ1-2; a possible D gene is TRBD1 (5 bases). Trimming left V 4 bases short and J 4 bases short, with 16 bases between. From germline, CDR1 is GTSNPN and CDR2 SVGIG (reference sequence). This CDR3 has 14 amino acids. The CDR3 sequence: CAWTGEKSFYGYTF. CDR3 DNA: TGTGCCTGGACGGGGGAGAAGAGTTTCTATGGCTACACCTTC.

The chain recombines TRBV19 with TRBJ1-5; D gene uncertain. Germline V gene lookup returns CDR1 LNHDA and CDR2 SQIVND (reference sequence). This CDR3 has 16 residues. Trimming removed 1 base from V and 1 base from J, with 11 bases in between. The CDR3 region has the DNA TGTGCCAGTAGTATAGGGGGATTCGTGAGCAATCAGCCCCAGCATTTT. It translates to CASSIGGFVSNQPQHF.

The CDR3 protein is CATSDINTDTQYF. CDR3 DNA sequence: TGTGCCACCAGTGATATCAACACAGATACGCAGTATTTT. The chain joins TRBV24-1 to TRBJ2-3; D call uncertain. CDR3 length equals 13 residues. The ends were cut back, 3 bases at V and 2 bases at J, with 5 bases in the middle. Germline CDR1 KGHDR, CDR2 SFDVKD.

This clone occurred once. CDR3 nucleotide sequence: TGTGCCAGTAGTAATCGAGGGGGGAGGAATGAGCAGTTCTTC. Residues: CASSNRGGRNEQFF. The chain carries TRBV19 and TRBJ2-1; possibly TRBD1 or TRBD2 for D (6 bases each). The CDR3 loop spans 14 amino acids. V was pared by 4 bases and J by 7 bases, with 14 bases between. Germline V gene sequence: CDR1 LNHDA, CDR2 SQIVND (reference sequence). Complete variable domain (other parts from reference TRBV19 and TRBJ2-1): DGGITQSPKYLFRKEGQNVTLSCEQNLNHDAMYWYRQDPGQGLRLIYYSQIVNDFQKGDIAEGYSVSREKKESFPLTVTSAQKNPTAFYLCASSNRGGRNEQFFGPGTRLTVL.

The chain has TRBV2 and TRBJ1-2; tentatively, D is TRBD1 (5 bases). Trimming left V 4 bases short and J 7 bases short, with 13 bases between. This CDR3 region has 13 residues. Germline lookup yields CDR1 SNHLY and CDR2 FYNNEI. CDR3 protein: CASSVRGVGGYTF. The CDR3, as DNA: TGTGCCAGCAGTGTCAGAGGGGTCGGTGGCTACACCTTC.

The J gene is TRBJ2-3, the V gene TRBV7-2; 8 bases are a match to TRBD2. The germline CDR1 and CDR2 sequences are SGHTA and FQGNSA. Trimming took 5 bases from V and 6 from J; bases not matched to a gene: 13. CDR3 length: 16 residues. The CDR3 DNA reads as TGTGCCAGCAGCCCGCACGGGACTAGTTCATCGGATACGCAGTATTTT. This translates into CASSPHGTSSSDTQYF.